The 19 T cell receptor beta chains in this list originate from one sample, sequenced in a study of blood T cell repertoires in COVID-19. Only in-frame clones appear in the TCRdb table, and some are missing; sequencing was by immunoSEQ multiplex PCR. The table lists tens of thousands of clones, approximately 89% of them singletons. Sequences were obtained from peripheral blood. The receptors originated from a man aged 60-69 years with acute or convalescent COVID-19.

The gene calls are TRBV7-9 and TRBJ2-1; D might be TRBD1 (5 bases). The CDR3 spans 12 residues. V was trimmed by 5 bases and J by 14 bases, leaving 16 bases between them. In germline, CDR1 is SEHNR, CDR2 FQNEAQ (reference sequence). The CDR3 DNA is TGTGCCAGCAGCCGCGAAGGGGAAGGGGAGTTCTTC. Protein product: CASSREGEGEFF.

The chain links TRBV6-6 to TRBJ2-3; no clear D gene. CDR3 length: 15 residues. In germline, CDR1 is MNHNY, CDR2 SVGAGI (reference sequence). The ends were cut back, 6 bases at V and 0 bases at J, with 13 bases in the middle. CDR3 bases: TGTGCCAGCAGCCCTCTTGGCCTTAGCACAGATACGCAGTATTTT. Translating gives CASSPLGLSTDTQYF.

The chain has TRBV7-6 and TRBJ2-2, with 7 positions matching TRBD1. This CDR3 contains 17 residues. Per the germline V gene, CDR1 is SGHVS and CDR2 is FNYEAQ. The V gene end was trimmed by 2 bases and the J gene end by 1 base; junction bases not matched to a gene: 7. The chain's CDR3 is CASSLRRGGLNTGELFF. As DNA, the CDR3 is TGTGCCAGCAGCTTAAGGAGAGGGGGCCTGAACACCGGGGAGCTGTTTTTT.

The gene calls are TRBV6-5 and TRBJ2-5; 7 nucleotides align to TRBD2. V dropped 0 bases and J dropped 14; count of bases not matched to a gene: 9. The germline V gene encodes CDR1 MNHEY and CDR2 SVGAGI. The CDR3 is 13 amino acids. The CDR3 DNA sequence: TGTGCCAGCAGTTACTCTCCGGGGGACTACCTTTACTTC. Translation: CASSYSPGDYLYF.

V gene TRBV7-2 combines with J gene TRBJ2-3; 15 bases agree with TRBD2. The CDR3 consists of 17 residues. The germline CDR1 and CDR2 sequences are SGHTA and FQGNSA. The J segment lost 7 bases and the V segment lost 4 bases, leaving 9 bases of the junction unmatched. The CDR3: CASSSRTSGRALYTQYF. CDR3 nucleotide sequence: TGTGCCAGCAGCTCCCGGACTAGCGGGAGGGCGTTGTATACGCAGTATTTT. Full variable domain (rest looked up from reference TRBV7-2 and TRBJ2-3): GAGVSQSPSNKVTEKGKDVELRCDPISGHTALYWYRQSLGQGLEFLIYFQGNSAPDKSGLPSDRFSAERTGGSVSTLTIQRTQQEDSAVYLCASSSRTSGRALYTQYFGPGTRLTVL.

A single count supports this clone. The chain links TRBV19 to TRBJ1-5; D uncertain. The CDR3 loop spans 12 amino acids. V was shortened by 6 bases and J by 2 bases, with 5 bases between the two germline ends. Germline CDR1 reads LNHDA; CDR2 reads SQIVND (reference sequence). The CDR3 here is CASRRGNQPQHF. The CDR3 DNA reads as TGTGCCAGTAGGCGTGGCAATCAGCCCCAGCATTTT.

This chain uses TRBV2 with TRBJ1-5, with 8 bases that match TRBD1. V gave up 2 bases and J gave up 5 bases; unmatched junction bases: 8. CDR3 length: 16 residues. From germline, CDR1 is SNHLY and CDR2 FYNNEI. The CDR3 DNA reads TGTGCCAGCAGTGAACGGGACAGGTTTAATCATCAGCCCCAGCATTTT. This encodes CASSERDRFNHQPQHF.

J is TRBJ2-2 and V is TRBV5-5; 10 bases map to TRBD2. Germline V CDR1 and CDR2: SGHKS, YYEKEE (reference sequence). The length of the CDR3 is 17 residues. Trimming cost V 1 base and J 4 bases; bases outside gene matches: 7. CDR3 in DNA: TGTGCCAGCAGCTTGAGGGCTAGCGGGAGCCGCACCGGGGAGCTGTTTTTT. Residues: CASSLRASGSRTGELFF.

The chain employs TRBV5-1 and TRBJ2-7; 12 nucleotides match TRBD1. V shed 4 bases and J 6 bases; nucleotides not matched to a gene: 5. The CDR3 is 14 residues long. CDR1 and CDR2 (germline): SGHRS, YFSETQ. The CDR3 DNA sequence: TGCGCCAGCAGCACGGGGACAGGGGGCATCGAGCAGTACTTC. Its translation is CASSTGTGGIEQYF. Combining the CDR3 with reference TRBV5-1 and TRBJ2-7 gives the whole variable domain KAGVTQTPRYLIKTRGQQVTLSCSPISGHRSVSWYQQTPGQGLQFLFEYFSETQRNKGNFPGRFSGRQFSNSRSEMNVSTLELGDSALYLCASSTGTGGIEQYFGPGTRLTVT.

This sequence joins TRBV9 and TRBJ2-1; 11 positions agree with TRBD2. After removal of 2 bases from V and 0 bases from J, the junction contained 13 bases not matched to a gene. Germline V gene sequence: CDR1 SGDLS, CDR2 YYNGEE. The CDR3 loop spans 20 amino acids. The CDR3 DNA follows: TGTGCCAGCAGCGTCGGCCGAACTAGCGGGAGCCCCTCCTCCTACAATGAGCAGTTCTTC. This codes for CASSVGRTSGSPSSYNEQFF.

The J gene is TRBJ2-4, the V gene TRBV6-5; maybe TRBD2 (6 bases). The ends were cut back, 6 bases at V and 0 bases at J, with 12 bases in the middle. From germline, CDR1 is MNHEY and CDR2 SVGAGI. This CDR3 is built from 15 residues. CDR3 nucleotides: TGTGCCAGCAGCCGGGAGCACGGAGCCAAAAACATTCAGTACTTC. Protein product: CASSREHGAKNIQYF.

The chain uses TRBV5-5 and TRBJ1-1; perhaps TRBD1 as D (6 bases). CDR1 is SGHKS, CDR2 YYEKEE, per germline (reference sequence). Trimming pared 1 base from V and 1 base from J, leaving 11 bases between. The CDR3 is 15 residues long. CDR3 loop: CASSLKTGWNTEAFF. CDR3 DNA sequence: TGTGCCAGCAGCTTGAAAACAGGGTGGAACACTGAAGCTTTCTTT.

The chain uses TRBV20-1 and TRBJ2-1; 8 positions match TRBD2. CDR1 and CDR2 from the germline V gene are DFQATT and SNEGSKA (reference sequence). This CDR3 region has 14 residues. V lost 3 bases, J lost 5 bases, and 6 bases stayed unmatched. DNA of the CDR3: TGCAGTGCTAGTCCAGCGGGAGTCAACAATGAGCAGTTCTTC. Translation: CSASPAGVNNEQFF.

This clone was picked up one time. The rearrangement joins TRBV19 to TRBJ2-5; the D gene is possibly TRBD2 (5 bases). The CDR3 extends over 15 amino acids. CDR1 is LNHDA, CDR2 SQIVND, per germline (reference sequence). Trimming removed 7 bases from V and 2 bases from J, with 17 bases in between. Here the CDR3 DNA reads TGTGCCAGTAACCCCGGAGGCTACGCTCAAGAGACCCAGTACTTC. Its translation is CASNPGGYAQETQYF.

This chain links TRBV5-1 with TRBJ2-6; D is possibly TRBD2 (6 bases). V was shortened by 0 bases and J by 0 bases, with 10 bases between the two germline ends. This CDR3 region has 17 residues. The germline gives CDR1 SGHRS, CDR2 YFSETQ. The CDR3 here is CASSLAGASSGANVLTF. The DNA for the CDR3 is TGCGCCAGCAGCTTGGCGGGAGCCTCCTCTGGGGCCAACGTCCTGACTTTC.

The gene calls are TRBV3-1 (or the pseudogene TRBV3-2) and TRBJ2-1; 7 nucleotides agree with TRBD1. Germline CDR1 is LGHDT and CDR2 is YNNKEL (reference sequence). Trimming cost V 0 bases and J 2 bases; bases outside gene matches: 13. The CDR3 covers 19 residues. In nucleotides, the CDR3 is TGTGCCAGCAGCCAAGAGGGTAGCAGTTTAGGGACAGCCTACAATGAGCAGTTCTTC. Its protein product is CASSQEGSSLGTAYNEQFF.

The genes are TRBV15 and TRBJ1-4; weak D call: TRBD1 (6 bases). CDR1 LNHNV and CDR2 YYDKDF come from the germline V gene (reference sequence). The CDR3 length is 16 residues. The V gene lost 2 bases and the J gene lost 2 bases, with 12 bases spanning the gap. For the CDR3, the DNA is TGTGCCACCAGCAGAAGGACAGTACACACTAATGAAAAACTGTTTTTT. It encodes CATSRRTVHTNEKLFF.

The rearrangement uses TRBV7-2 and TRBJ1-2, with TRBD1 identical over 8 bases. This CDR3 region has 16 residues. Germline lookup yields CDR1 SGHTA and CDR2 FQGNSA. V lost 2 bases, J lost 8 bases, and 13 bases stayed unmatched. CDR3 residues: CASSLRGQGARHGYTF. The DNA for the CDR3 is TGTGCCAGCAGCTTACGTGGGCAGGGGGCGCGGCACGGCTACACCTTC.

CDR3 DNA sequence: TGTGCCAGCAGTTACCAGACAGGGGGCCGGTCGGAGACCCAGTACTTC. Translation gives CASSYQTGGRSETQYF. The rearrangement uses TRBV6-5 and TRBJ2-5; the match to TRBD1 covers 10 bases. The trim removed 2 bases at V and 5 bases at J, leaving 8 bases unmatched. CDR1 is MNHEY and CDR2 is SVGAGI in the germline V gene. The length of the CDR3 is 16 residues.